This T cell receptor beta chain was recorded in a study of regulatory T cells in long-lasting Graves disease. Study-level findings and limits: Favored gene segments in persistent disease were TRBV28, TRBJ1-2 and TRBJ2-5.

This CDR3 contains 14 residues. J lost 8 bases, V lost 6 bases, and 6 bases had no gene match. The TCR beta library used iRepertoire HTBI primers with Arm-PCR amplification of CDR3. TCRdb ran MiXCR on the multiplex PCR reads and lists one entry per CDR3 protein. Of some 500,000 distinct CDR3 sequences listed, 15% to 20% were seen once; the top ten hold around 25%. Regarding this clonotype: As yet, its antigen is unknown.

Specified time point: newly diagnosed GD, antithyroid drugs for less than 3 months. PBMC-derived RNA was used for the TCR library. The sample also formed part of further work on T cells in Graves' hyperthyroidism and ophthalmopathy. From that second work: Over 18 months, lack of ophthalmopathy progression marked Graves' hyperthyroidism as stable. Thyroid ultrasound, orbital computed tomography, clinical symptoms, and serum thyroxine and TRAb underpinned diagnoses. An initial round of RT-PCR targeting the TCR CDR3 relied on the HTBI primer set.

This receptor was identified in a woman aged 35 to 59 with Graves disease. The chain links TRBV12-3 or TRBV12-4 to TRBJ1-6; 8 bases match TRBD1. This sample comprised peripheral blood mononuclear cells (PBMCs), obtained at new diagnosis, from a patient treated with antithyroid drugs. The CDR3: CASRAEQGDSPLHF. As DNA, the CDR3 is TGTGCCAGCAGGGCGGAACAGGGGGATTCACCCCTCCACTTT.